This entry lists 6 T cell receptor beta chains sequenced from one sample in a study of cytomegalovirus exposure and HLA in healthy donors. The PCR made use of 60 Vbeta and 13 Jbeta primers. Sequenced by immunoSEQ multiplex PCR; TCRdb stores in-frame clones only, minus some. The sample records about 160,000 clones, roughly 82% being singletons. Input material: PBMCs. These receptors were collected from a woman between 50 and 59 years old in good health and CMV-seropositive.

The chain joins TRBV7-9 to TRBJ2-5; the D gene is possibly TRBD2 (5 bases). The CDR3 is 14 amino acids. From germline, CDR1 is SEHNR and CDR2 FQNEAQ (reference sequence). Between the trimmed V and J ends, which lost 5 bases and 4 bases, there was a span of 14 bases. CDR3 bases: TGTGCCAGCAGCGTGGGGAACGGGGTAGAGACCCAGTACTTC. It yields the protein CASSVGNGVETQYF. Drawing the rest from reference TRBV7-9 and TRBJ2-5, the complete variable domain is DTGVSQNPRHKITKRGQNVTFRCDPISEHNRLYWYRQTLGQGPEFLTYFQNEAQLEKSRLLSDRFSAERPKGSFSTLEIQRTEQGDSAMYLCASSVGNGVETQYFGPGTRLLVL.

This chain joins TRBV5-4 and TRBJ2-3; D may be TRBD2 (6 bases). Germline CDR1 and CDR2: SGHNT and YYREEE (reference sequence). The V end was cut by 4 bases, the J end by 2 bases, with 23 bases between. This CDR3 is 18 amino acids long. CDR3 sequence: CASSLGRGSGLITDTQYF. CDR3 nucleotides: TGTGCCAGCAGCCTCGGGCGGGGTAGCGGTTTGATCACAGATACGCAGTATTTT.

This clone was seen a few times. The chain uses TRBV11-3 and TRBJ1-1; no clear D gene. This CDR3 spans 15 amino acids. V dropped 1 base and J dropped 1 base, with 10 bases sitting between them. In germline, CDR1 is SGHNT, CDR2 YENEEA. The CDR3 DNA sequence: TGTGCCAGCAGCTTAGGTTCAGGATCGAACACTGAAGCTTTCTTT. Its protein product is CASSLGSGSNTEAFF.

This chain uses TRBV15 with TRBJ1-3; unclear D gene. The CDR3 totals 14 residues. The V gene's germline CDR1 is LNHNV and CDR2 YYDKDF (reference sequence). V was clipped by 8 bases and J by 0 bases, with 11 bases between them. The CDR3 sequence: CATASGSSGNTIYF. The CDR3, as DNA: TGTGCCACCGCTTCGGGGAGCTCTGGAAACACCATATATTTT.

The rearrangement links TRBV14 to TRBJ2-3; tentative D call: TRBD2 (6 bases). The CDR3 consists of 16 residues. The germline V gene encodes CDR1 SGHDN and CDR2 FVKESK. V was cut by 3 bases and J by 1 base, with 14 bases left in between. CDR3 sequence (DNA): TGTGCCAGCAGCCAGCGACTAGGGTTGGGCACAGATACGCAGTATTTT. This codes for CASSQRLGLGTDTQYF.

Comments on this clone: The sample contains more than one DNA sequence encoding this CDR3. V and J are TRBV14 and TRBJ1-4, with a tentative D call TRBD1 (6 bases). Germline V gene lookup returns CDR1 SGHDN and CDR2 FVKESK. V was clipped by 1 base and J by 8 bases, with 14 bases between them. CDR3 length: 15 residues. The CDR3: CASSQVLTGFEKLFF. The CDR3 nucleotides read TGTGCCAGCAGCCAAGTTTTGACAGGCTTCGAAAAACTGTTTTTT.